These T cell receptor beta chains were read from a single sample in a study of cytomegalovirus exposure and HLA in healthy donors. Sequencing was performed with immunoSEQ multiplex PCR; in TCRdb, only in-frame clones are kept and a portion is missing. Of some 69,000 clones in the sample, around 97% were seen once. The sequenced sample consisted of PBMCs. Receptors originate from a man younger than 35 in good health and CMV-seronegative. The CDR3 runs from the conserved cysteine through the conserved F or W. The order of the fields is clone size, V gene, J gene, D gene, CDR3 protein, CDR3 DNA. D genes are given only for firm matches. Size tells how often a clone was seen (once, few, many) or the class of an expanded clone, and some rows leave it out.

clone size: -; V gene: TRBV29-1; J gene: TRBJ1-2; D gene: TRBD1; CDR3 protein: CSVPGQGGGYTF; CDR3 DNA: TGCAGCGTTCCTGGACAGGGAGGTGGCTACACCTTC
clone size: -; V gene: TRBV30; J gene: TRBJ1-5; D gene: TRBD1; CDR3 protein: CAWSEGAGQPQHF; CDR3 DNA: TGTGCCTGGAGTGAGGGGGCTGGACAGCCCCAGCATTTT
clone size: -; V gene: TRBV28; J gene: TRBJ2-6; D gene: TRBD1; CDR3 protein: CASRRMTGGFSGANVLTF; CDR3 DNA: TGTGCCAGCAGACGGATGACAGGGGGCTTCTCTGGGGCCAACGTCCTGACTTTC
clone size: -; V gene: TRBV29-1; J gene: TRBJ1-3; D gene: -; CDR3 protein: CSVEDLQGSNGNTIYF; CDR3 DNA: TGCAGCGTTGAAGATCTACAGGGATCTAATGGAAACACCATATATTTT
clone size: -; V gene: TRBV6-1; J gene: TRBJ2-3; D gene: -; CDR3 protein: CASSEPGKTDTQYF; CDR3 DNA: TGTGCCAGCAGTGAACCCGGGAAAACAGATACGCAGTATTTT
clone size: -; V gene: TRBV25-1; J gene: TRBJ2-2; D gene: TRBD1; CDR3 protein: CASSESGDSYTGELFF; CDR3 DNA: TGTGCCAGCAGTGAGTCCGGGGACAGTTACACCGGGGAGCTGTTTTTT
clone size: -; V gene: TRBV14; J gene: TRBJ2-7; D gene: -; CDR3 protein: CASSRGNGIYEQYF; CDR3 DNA: TGTGCCAGCAGCCGAGGGAACGGGATTTACGAGCAGTACTTC
clone size: -; V gene: TRBV2; J gene: TRBJ2-1; D gene: TRBD2; CDR3 protein: CASSAWGPLSGRSNEQFF; CDR3 DNA: TGTGCCAGCAGTGCGTGGGGGCCCCTGAGCGGGAGGTCAAATGAGCAGTTCTTC
clone size: -; V gene: TRBV18; J gene: TRBJ2-1; D gene: TRBD1; CDR3 protein: CASSPGTDNEQFF; CDR3 DNA: TGTGCCAGCTCCCCCGGGACAGACAATGAGCAGTTCTTC
clone size: -; V gene: TRBV29-1; J gene: TRBJ2-7; D gene: -; CDR3 protein: CSVEVVWESEQYF; CDR3 DNA: TGCAGCGTTGAAGTAGTCTGGGAGTCCGAGCAGTACTTC
clone size: -; V gene: TRBV19; J gene: TRBJ1-1; D gene: -; CDR3 protein: CASTISLNTEAFF; CDR3 DNA: TGTGCCAGTACCATCAGTCTGAACACTGAAGCTTTCTTT
clone size: -; V gene: TRBV27; J gene: TRBJ2-7; D gene: -; CDR3 protein: CASSSPGPYEQYF; CDR3 DNA: TGTGCCAGCAGTTCCCCAGGGCCCTACGAGCAGTACTTC
clone size: -; V gene: TRBV28; J gene: TRBJ2-7; D gene: TRBD1; CDR3 protein: CASSPGQLPYEQYF; CDR3 DNA: TGTGCCAGCAGCCCGGGACAGTTGCCCTACGAGCAGTACTTC
clone size: -; V gene: TRBV19; J gene: TRBJ2-5; D gene: -; CDR3 protein: CASISTEETQYF; CDR3 DNA: TGTGCCAGTATTTCAACAGAAGAGACCCAGTACTTC
clone size: -; V gene: TRBV6-5; J gene: TRBJ1-2; D gene: -; CDR3 protein: CASSPQGNYGYTF; CDR3 DNA: TGTGCCAGCAGCCCCCAGGGGAACTATGGCTACACCTTC
clone size: -; V gene: TRBV28; J gene: TRBJ2-7; D gene: TRBD1; CDR3 protein: CASESGQGGEQYF; CDR3 DNA: TGTGCCAGCGAAAGCGGACAGGGGGGGGAGCAGTACTTC
clone size: -; V gene: TRBV7-9; J gene: TRBJ1-2; D gene: -; CDR3 protein: CAIRTAGGYTF; CDR3 DNA: TGTGCCATCCGGACAGCTGGTGGCTACACCTTC
clone size: -; V gene: TRBV18; J gene: TRBJ1-4; D gene: TRBD1; CDR3 protein: CASSPRGRNEKLFF; CDR3 DNA: TGTGCCAGCTCACCGAGGGGGCGTAATGAAAAACTGTTTTTT
clone size: -; V gene: TRBV11-2; J gene: TRBJ1-4; D gene: TRBD1; CDR3 protein: CASSLPGTGTTNEKLFF; CDR3 DNA: TGTGCCAGCAGCTTACCCGGGACAGGGACAACTAATGAAAAACTGTTTTTT
clone size: -; V gene: TRBV7-9; J gene: TRBJ2-7; D gene: -; CDR3 protein: CASSLGAGSYEQYF; CDR3 DNA: TGTGCCAGCAGTCTAGGGGCCGGCTCTTACGAGCAGTACTTC
clone size: once; V gene: TRBV29-1; J gene: TRBJ2-5; D gene: TRBD1; CDR3 protein: CSVESYSGTVEFWSAQETQYF; CDR3 DNA: TGCAGCGTTGAGTCCTATTCCGGGACAGTGGAGTTCTGGTCCGCCCAAGAGACCCAGTACTTC
clone size: -; V gene: TRBV11-2; J gene: TRBJ2-5; D gene: -; CDR3 protein: CASSPRAGVGETQYF; CDR3 DNA: TGTGCCAGCAGCCCTCGGGCAGGGGTGGGCGAGACCCAGTACTTC
clone size: -; V gene: TRBV18; J gene: TRBJ1-2; D gene: TRBD1; CDR3 protein: CASSPGTGNYGYTF; CDR3 DNA: TGTGCCAGCTCACCAGGGACAGGGAACTATGGCTACACCTTC
clone size: -; V gene: TRBV7-8; J gene: TRBJ2-4; D gene: -; CDR3 protein: CASSFDRMAKNIQYF; CDR3 DNA: TGTGCCAGCAGCTTTGACAGGATGGCCAAAAACATTCAGTACTTC
clone size: -; V gene: TRBV30; J gene: TRBJ2-2; D gene: -; CDR3 protein: CAADGTGELFF; CDR3 DNA: TGTGCAGCTGACGGGACTGGGGAGCTGTTTTTT
clone size: -; V gene: TRBV10-3; J gene: TRBJ2-7; D gene: TRBD2; CDR3 protein: CAISETSGRKYEQYF; CDR3 DNA: TGTGCCATCAGTGAAACTAGCGGGAGGAAGTACGAGCAGTACTTC
clone size: few; V gene: TRBV27; J gene: TRBJ2-3; D gene: -; CDR3 protein: CASSFGDTQYF; CDR3 DNA: TGTGCCAGCAGTTTCGGGGATACGCAGTATTTT
clone size: -; V gene: TRBV19; J gene: TRBJ2-1; D gene: -; CDR3 protein: CASSIDHTSSYNEQFF; CDR3 DNA: TGTGCCAGTAGTATAGATCACACAAGCTCCTACAATGAGCAGTTCTTC
clone size: once; V gene: TRBV6-6; J gene: TRBJ2-7; D gene: TRBD1; CDR3 protein: CASSLTPGQGAYEQYF; CDR3 DNA: TGTGCCAGCAGTTTGACACCGGGACAGGGGGCCTACGAGCAGTACTTC
clone size: -; V gene: TRBV19; J gene: TRBJ1-2; D gene: TRBD1; CDR3 protein: CASAGQESFSYGYTF; CDR3 DNA: TGTGCCAGTGCCGGACAGGAGAGCTTCTCCTATGGCTACACCTTC
clone size: -; V gene: TRBV7-2; J gene: TRBJ1-2; D gene: TRBD1; CDR3 protein: CASSSNRGQEGYTF; CDR3 DNA: TGTGCCAGCAGCTCAAACAGGGGGCAGGAGGGCTACACCTTC
clone size: once; V gene: TRBV18; J gene: TRBJ1-5; D gene: TRBD1; CDR3 protein: CASSQGTGLNQPQHF; CDR3 DNA: TGTGCCAGCTCACAAGGGACAGGCCTCAATCAGCCCCAGCATTTT
clone size: -; V gene: TRBV7-9; J gene: TRBJ2-3; D gene: -; CDR3 protein: CASNRDGTTSTDTQYF; CDR3 DNA: TGTGCCAGCAACCGAGATGGGACAACTAGCACAGATACGCAGTATTTT
clone size: -; V gene: TRBV6-5; J gene: TRBJ1-4; D gene: -; CDR3 protein: CASSLGSTDNEKLFF; CDR3 DNA: TGTGCCAGCAGTTTAGGTTCGACAGATAATGAAAAACTGTTTTTT
clone size: -; V gene: TRBV5-4; J gene: TRBJ1-4; D gene: -; CDR3 protein: CASSSGILNEKLFF; CDR3 DNA: TGTGCCAGCAGCTCCGGGATCCTTAATGAAAAACTGTTTTTT
clone size: -; V gene: TRBV6-1; J gene: TRBJ2-7; D gene: TRBD1; CDR3 protein: CASSTTGVYSYEQYF; CDR3 DNA: TGTGCCAGCAGTACGACAGGGGTTTATTCCTACGAGCAGTACTTC
clone size: -; V gene: TRBV29-1; J gene: TRBJ2-6; D gene: -; CDR3 protein: CSVGDGSSGANVLTF; CDR3 DNA: TGCAGCGTGGGGGACGGGAGTTCTGGGGCCAACGTCCTGACTTTC
clone size: -; V gene: TRBV7-2; J gene: TRBJ1-5; D gene: -; CDR3 protein: CASSSSLDQPQHF; CDR3 DNA: TGTGCCAGCAGCTCCTCACTGGATCAGCCCCAGCATTTT
clone size: -; V gene: TRBV5-4; J gene: TRBJ1-1; D gene: -; CDR3 protein: CASSFVGSRAAFF; CDR3 DNA: TGTGCCAGCAGCTTCGTGGGTAGCAGGGCGGCTTTCTTT
clone size: -; V gene: TRBV19; J gene: TRBJ2-6; D gene: -; CDR3 protein: CASSFARGANVLTF; CDR3 DNA: TGTGCCAGTAGTTTCGCGCGAGGGGCCAACGTCCTGACTTTC
clone size: -; V gene: TRBV6-1; J gene: TRBJ1-2; D gene: TRBD1; CDR3 protein: CASSVRGRGDYGYTF; CDR3 DNA: TGTGCCAGCAGTGTCAGGGGGCGCGGGGACTATGGCTACACCTTC
clone size: -; V gene: TRBV10-3; J gene: TRBJ1-5; D gene: -; CDR3 protein: CAISGGGNNQPQHF; CDR3 DNA: TGTGCCATCAGTGGAGGAGGGAACAATCAGCCCCAGCATTTT
clone size: -; V gene: TRBV27; J gene: TRBJ1-5; D gene: -; CDR3 protein: CASSLTYRAFSNQPQHF; CDR3 DNA: TGTGCCAGCAGTTTGACTTACAGGGCCTTTAGCAATCAGCCCCAGCATTTT
clone size: -; V gene: TRBV6-5; J gene: TRBJ1-1; D gene: -; CDR3 protein: CASSPAGMGTEAFF; CDR3 DNA: TGTGCCAGCAGCCCGGCGGGTATGGGCACTGAAGCTTTCTTT
clone size: once; V gene: TRBV18; J gene: TRBJ1-6; D gene: -; CDR3 protein: CASSPPEGDNSPLHF; CDR3 DNA: TGTGCCAGCTCGCCACCCGAGGGAGATAATTCACCCCTCCACTTT
clone size: -; V gene: TRBV28; J gene: TRBJ1-5; D gene: -; CDR3 protein: CASSLLGQIGPQHF; CDR3 DNA: TGTGCCAGCAGTTTATTGGGCCAGATTGGGCCCCAGCATTTT
clone size: -; V gene: TRBV9; J gene: TRBJ1-1; D gene: -; CDR3 protein: CASSVEPQTEAFF; CDR3 DNA: TGTGCCAGCAGCGTAGAACCCCAGACTGAAGCTTTCTTT
clone size: -; V gene: TRBV27; J gene: TRBJ2-1; D gene: TRBD2; CDR3 protein: CASSLSGTRSYNEQFF; CDR3 DNA: TGTGCCAGCAGTTTAAGCGGGACGAGATCCTACAATGAGCAGTTCTTC
clone size: -; V gene: TRBV18; J gene: TRBJ1-4; D gene: TRBD1; CDR3 protein: CASSALGTGDNEKLFF; CDR3 DNA: TGTGCCAGCTCGGCTCTCGGGACAGGGGATAATGAAAAACTGTTTTTT
clone size: -; V gene: TRBV6-4; J gene: TRBJ1-1; D gene: -; CDR3 protein: CASSYYMNTEAFF; CDR3 DNA: TGTGCCAGCAGTTATTATATGAACACTGAAGCTTTCTTT
clone size: -; V gene: TRBV5-1; J gene: TRBJ2-3; D gene: -; CDR3 protein: CASSLARAELTDTQYF; CDR3 DNA: TGCGCCAGCAGCTTGGCCAGGGCGGAGCTCACAGATACGCAGTATTTT
clone size: -; V gene: TRBV6-1; J gene: TRBJ2-7; D gene: TRBD1; CDR3 protein: CASSFDRTGVYEQYF; CDR3 DNA: TGTGCCAGCAGTTTTGATCGGACAGGGGTTTACGAGCAGTACTTC
clone size: -; V gene: TRBV11-3; J gene: TRBJ2-7; D gene: -; CDR3 protein: CASRRGGSEQYF; CDR3 DNA: TGTGCCAGCAGACGCGGAGGGAGCGAGCAGTACTTC